A selection of T cell receptor beta chains follows, all from one sample in a study of CD8 T cells in Susac syndrome. TCRdb processed the immunoSEQ multiplex PCR reads anew with MiXCR; each CDR3 protein has one entry. The sample holds fewer than 200,000 distinct CDR3 sequences; approximately 94% are singletons and the top ten take approximately 0.11%. The specimen sequenced was CD4+ T cells from PBMCs. The receptors come from a human donor with Susac syndrome. The CDR3 runs from the conserved cysteine through the conserved F or W. The D gene is left open where the match is weak. Clone size is stated in some rows and not others, as once, few, many or a class when expanded.

CDR3aa: CSASLPYVQETQYF
CDR3nt: TGCAGTGCTAGTCTACCGTACGTCCAAGAGACCCAGTACTTC
abundance: -
j_gene: TRBJ2-5
d_gene: -
v_gene: TRBV20-1

CDR3aa: CSAAGLAGGRDTQYF
CDR3nt: TGCAGCGCCGCGGGACTAGCGGGGGGGCGAGATACGCAGTATTTT
abundance: -
j_gene: TRBJ2-3
d_gene: TRBD2
v_gene: TRBV29-1

CDR3aa: CASSLGTGTNTEAFF
CDR3nt: TGTGCCAGCAGCTTGGGGACAGGGACGAACACTGAAGCTTTCTTT
abundance: -
j_gene: TRBJ1-1
d_gene: TRBD1
v_gene: TRBV4-2

CDR3aa: CASGITDTQYF
CDR3nt: TGTGCCAGCGGAATAACAGATACGCAGTATTTT
abundance: -
j_gene: TRBJ2-3
d_gene: -
v_gene: TRBV6-1

CDR3aa: CSAEGLGGQTQYF
CDR3nt: TGCAGTGCAGAGGGACTAGGGGGTCAGACCCAGTACTTC
abundance: -
j_gene: TRBJ2-5
d_gene: TRBD2
v_gene: TRBV20-1

CDR3aa: CASSPKGGVYGYTF
CDR3nt: TGTGCCAGCAGCCCAAAAGGGGGAGTTTACGGCTACACCTTC
abundance: -
j_gene: TRBJ1-2
d_gene: -
v_gene: TRBV12-3/TRBV12-4

CDR3aa: CSARVGGAGTGELFF
CDR3nt: TGCAGTGCTAGAGTTGGGGGGGCGGGCACCGGGGAGCTGTTTTTT
abundance: -
j_gene: TRBJ2-2
d_gene: -
v_gene: TRBV20-1

CDR3aa: CSVQTGLNQPQHF
CDR3nt: TGCAGTGTCCAAACAGGACTCAATCAGCCCCAGCATTTT
abundance: -
j_gene: TRBJ1-5
d_gene: -
v_gene: TRBV20-1

CDR3aa: CSAARTGRTDTQYF
CDR3nt: TGCAGTGCTGCAAGGACAGGGAGAACAGATACGCAGTATTTT
abundance: -
j_gene: TRBJ2-3
d_gene: TRBD1
v_gene: TRBV20-1

CDR3aa: CASSQEEGRVNTEAFF
CDR3nt: TGCGCCAGCAGCCAAGAGGAAGGCAGGGTGAACACTGAAGCTTTCTTT
abundance: -
j_gene: TRBJ1-1
d_gene: -
v_gene: TRBV4-1

CDR3aa: CASGFGTGRRETQYF
CDR3nt: TGTGCTAGTGGTTTCGGTACGGGGAGAAGAGAGACCCAGTACTTC
abundance: -
j_gene: TRBJ2-5
d_gene: -
v_gene: TRBV12-5

CDR3aa: CASSPVGGAQPYNEQFF
CDR3nt: TGTGCCAGCAGCCCAGTAGGGGGGGCGCAACCCTACAATGAGCAGTTCTTC
abundance: once
j_gene: TRBJ2-1
d_gene: -
v_gene: TRBV7-6

CDR3aa: CASSAAGIGELFF
CDR3nt: TGTGCCAGCAGTGCGGCGGGGATCGGGGAGCTGTTTTTT
abundance: -
j_gene: TRBJ2-2
d_gene: -
v_gene: TRBV25-1

CDR3aa: CSASRGNPKENIQYF
CDR3nt: TGCAGTGCTTCACGGGGGAACCCAAAAGAAAACATTCAGTACTTC
abundance: -
j_gene: TRBJ2-4
d_gene: -
v_gene: TRBV20-1

CDR3aa: CSAGPRDRERAKNIQYF
CDR3nt: TGCAGTGCTGGCCCCCGGGACAGGGAACGAGCCAAAAACATTCAGTACTTC
abundance: -
j_gene: TRBJ2-4
d_gene: TRBD1
v_gene: TRBV20-1

CDR3aa: CASSRGRNTEAFF
CDR3nt: TGTGCCAGCAGCCGTGGACGGAACACTGAAGCTTTCTTT
abundance: once
j_gene: TRBJ1-1
d_gene: -
v_gene: TRBV3-1

CDR3aa: CSVGMGMNTEAFF
CDR3nt: TGCAGCGTTGGAATGGGCATGAACACTGAAGCTTTCTTT
abundance: once
j_gene: TRBJ1-1
d_gene: -
v_gene: TRBV29-1

CDR3aa: CASSPQGMGTGELFF
CDR3nt: TGTGCCAGCAGCCCACAGGGGATGGGCACCGGGGAGCTGTTTTTT
abundance: -
j_gene: TRBJ2-2
d_gene: TRBD1
v_gene: TRBV3-1

CDR3aa: CASSPRARNNEQFF
CDR3nt: TGTGCCAGCTCACCACGAGCGAGAAACAATGAGCAGTTCTTC
abundance: -
j_gene: TRBJ2-1
d_gene: -
v_gene: TRBV18

CDR3aa: CSVVRDRAGNTIYF
CDR3nt: TGCAGCGTTGTCCGGGACAGGGCCGGAAACACCATATATTTT
abundance: -
j_gene: TRBJ1-3
d_gene: TRBD1
v_gene: TRBV29-1

CDR3aa: CASSSRVTTSDRPQRGQYF
CDR3nt: TGCGCCAGCAGCTCCAGGGTAACCACCTCTGATCGCCCTCAGAGGGGGCAGTACTTC
abundance: -
j_gene: TRBJ2-7
d_gene: -
v_gene: TRBV5-1

CDR3aa: CASNLGGGAQETQYF
CDR3nt: TGTGCCAGCAACCTGGGCGGGGGGGCCCAAGAGACCCAGTACTTC
abundance: -
j_gene: TRBJ2-5
d_gene: TRBD2
v_gene: TRBV7-2

CDR3aa: CASSADGTAPPMTF
CDR3nt: TGCGCCAGCAGCGCTGACGGGACTGCACCTCCCATGACTTTC
abundance: -
j_gene: TRBJ2-6
d_gene: -
v_gene: TRBV5-1

CDR3aa: CASSGTRGEGEQFF
CDR3nt: TGTGCCAGCAGTGGGACTAGGGGGGAGGGTGAGCAGTTCTTC
abundance: -
j_gene: TRBJ2-1
d_gene: TRBD2
v_gene: TRBV3-1

CDR3aa: CASSQDGLLAGLYNEQFF
CDR3nt: TGCGCCAGCAGCCAAGATGGCCTACTAGCGGGACTCTACAATGAGCAGTTCTTC
abundance: -
j_gene: TRBJ2-1
d_gene: TRBD2
v_gene: TRBV4-3

CDR3aa: CASSQGWGAGANVLTF
CDR3nt: TGCGCCAGCAGCCAAGGGTGGGGGGCTGGGGCCAACGTCCTGACTTTC
abundance: -
j_gene: TRBJ2-6
d_gene: -
v_gene: TRBV4-1

CDR3aa: CASRDRNYGYTF
CDR3nt: TGTGCCAGCAGAGACAGGAACTATGGCTACACCTTC
abundance: -
j_gene: TRBJ1-2
d_gene: -
v_gene: TRBV13

CDR3aa: CASSQRPLGTEAFF
CDR3nt: TGTGCCAGCAGCCAAAGGCCTCTGGGCACTGAAGCTTTCTTT
abundance: once
j_gene: TRBJ1-1
d_gene: -
v_gene: TRBV4-2

CDR3aa: CSLRLAGGPDTGELFF
CDR3nt: TGCAGCCTACGACTAGCGGGGGGTCCCGACACCGGGGAGCTGTTTTTT
abundance: -
j_gene: TRBJ2-2
d_gene: TRBD2
v_gene: TRBV29-1

CDR3aa: CSAHGLGSSTDTQYF
CDR3nt: TGCAGCGCCCACGGCTTAGGATCGAGCACAGATACGCAGTATTTT
abundance: -
j_gene: TRBJ2-3
d_gene: -
v_gene: TRBV29-1

CDR3aa: CASSPRTAGLTDTQYF
CDR3nt: TGTGCCAGCAGCCCCAGGACAGCGGGACTCACAGATACGCAGTATTTT
abundance: -
j_gene: TRBJ2-3
d_gene: -
v_gene: TRBV7-9

CDR3aa: CSAWTSAETQYF
CDR3nt: TGCAGTGCTTGGACTAGCGCGGAGACCCAGTACTTC
abundance: -
j_gene: TRBJ2-5
d_gene: TRBD2
v_gene: TRBV20-1

CDR3aa: CASSQGLGTGGEAFF
CDR3nt: TGTGCCAGCAGCCAAGGTCTCGGGACAGGGGGAGAGGCTTTCTTT
abundance: -
j_gene: TRBJ1-1
d_gene: TRBD1
v_gene: TRBV4-2

CDR3aa: CASSLAVRQGTNEKLFF
CDR3nt: TGCGCCAGCAGCTTGGCCGTCAGACAGGGGACTAATGAAAAACTGTTTTTT
abundance: -
j_gene: TRBJ1-4
d_gene: TRBD1
v_gene: TRBV5-1

CDR3aa: CATSDAWDNEQFF
CDR3nt: TGTGCCACCAGTGACGCCTGGGACAATGAGCAGTTCTTC
abundance: -
j_gene: TRBJ2-1
d_gene: -
v_gene: TRBV24-1